The 12 T cell receptor beta chains reported below all come from one sample, sequenced in a study of T-cell memory formation after mild COVID-19. TCRdb re-called the 5' RACE reads with MiXCR, one entry per CDR3 protein. The sample has 300,000 or so distinct CDR3 sequences, less than 20% seen once. Source material: PBMCs or a T cell subset sorted from them (not recorded which). The receptor set was obtained from a young man who had mild COVID-19 (a few samples of this study predate the infection). Cell type and time point are not known.

This clonotype was counted only a few times. The chain recombines TRBV2 with TRBJ2-1; unclear D gene. V lost 2 bases, J lost 0 bases, and 11 bases lay in between. CDR3 size: 16 residues. Germline V gives CDR1 SNHLY, CDR2 FYNNEI. CDR3 nucleotide sequence: TGTGCCAGCAGTGAACTGACTCTCGGCTCCTACAATGAGCAGTTCTTC. Translating it yields CASSELTLGSYNEQFF.

This clonotype was counted many times. The CDR3 is CASSSPPGELFF. DNA for the CDR3: TGCGCCAGCAGCTCCCCTCCGGGCGAACTGTTTTTT. This chain joins TRBV5-1 and TRBJ1-4; D is unclear. CDR1 is SGHRS and CDR2 is YFSETQ in the germline V gene. CDR3 length: 12 amino acids. V gave up 3 bases and J gave up 12 bases, with 12 bases separating them.

This clonotype was counted between two and nine times. This chain joins TRBV10-3 and TRBJ2-1, with TRBD1 matching 9 bases. The V gene end was trimmed by 4 bases and the J gene end by 2 bases; junction bases not matched to a gene: 6. The length of the CDR3 is 16 residues. Per the germline V gene, CDR1 is ENHRY and CDR2 is SYGVKD. CDR3 DNA: TGTGCCATCAGTGGTGGAGGGACAGGGCCCTACAATGAGCAGTTCTTC. It translates to CAISGGGTGPYNEQFF.

This clonotype appeared a few times. This chain connects TRBV7-8 to TRBJ2-6; 8 bases align to TRBD1. Germline V gene lookup returns CDR1 SGHVS and CDR2 FQNEAQ. Unmatched junction bases numbered 4, after V lost 5 bases and J lost 4 bases. The CDR3 has 15 residues. DNA for the CDR3: TGTGCCAGCAGCACCCAGGGGGCGGGGGCCAACGTCCTGACTTTC. As protein: CASSTQGAGANVLTF. Drawing the rest from reference TRBV7-8 and TRBJ2-6, the complete variable domain is GAGVSQSPRYKVAKRGQDVALRCDPISGHVSLFWYQQALGQGPEFLTYFQNEAQLDKSGLPSDRFFAERPEGSVSTLKIQRTQQEDSAVYLCASSTQGAGANVLTFGAGSRLTVL.

Only a few counts were recorded for this clonotype. This sequence joins TRBV12-3 or TRBV12-4 and TRBJ2-1; D unclear. This CDR3 region has 12 residues. The ends were cut back, 4 bases at V and 4 bases at J, with 5 bases in the middle. CDR3 in DNA: TGTGCCAGCAGTTCCATTTACAATGAGCAGTTCTTC. Its translation is CASSSIYNEQFF.

This clonotype was seen only a few times. This chain connects TRBV4-1 to TRBJ2-2, with 9 bases lining up with TRBD1. Germline lookup yields CDR1 MGHRA and CDR2 YSYEKL. The trim removed 3 bases at V and 4 bases at J, leaving 9 bases unmatched. The CDR3 has 17 residues. Written as DNA, the CDR3 is TGCGCCAGCAGCCACCTACGGGGACAGGGTAGCACCGGGGAGCTGTTTTTT. As protein: CASSHLRGQGSTGELFF.

The table lists this clonotype with many counts. The chain uses TRBV24-1 and TRBJ2-5, with D perhaps matching TRBD1 (6 bases). Germline values: CDR1 KGHDR, CDR2 SFDVKD. Trimming removed 3 bases at V and 4 bases at J, with 14 bases between. The CDR3 has 15 amino acids. The CDR3 here is CATSDTTGLRETQYF. The CDR3 region has the DNA TGTGCCACCAGTGATACCACAGGGCTGCGAGAGACCCAGTACTTC.

DNA of the CDR3: TGTGCCACCGAACAGGGGGGCAATGAGCAGTTCTTC. Translation gives CATEQGGNEQFF. The chain employs TRBV11-2 and TRBJ2-1, with TRBD1 matching over 8 bases. The CDR3 is 12 residues long. CDR1 is SGHAT, CDR2 FQNNGV, per germline. Trimming removed 10 bases from V and 6 bases from J; junction bases left unmatched: 5. The complete variable domain, with remaining parts taken from reference TRBV11-2 and TRBJ2-1, reads EAGVAQSPRYKIIEKRQSVAFWCNPISGHATLYWYQQILGQGPKLLIQFQNNGVVDDSQLPKDRFSAERLKGVDSTLKIQPAKLEDSAVYLCATEQGGNEQFFGPGTRLTVL.

The chain joins TRBV7-3 to TRBJ2-3, with D maybe TRBD1 (6 bases). The V end was cut by 3 bases, the J end by 4 bases, with 11 bases between. The CDR3 loop spans 14 amino acids. Germline assignment: CDR1 SGHTA and CDR2 FQGTGA. The CDR3 nucleotides are TGTGCCAGCAGCTTGTTACAGGGTTCAGATACGCAGTATTTT. It yields the protein CASSLLQGSDTQYF.

The rearrangement links TRBV6-2 or TRBV6-3 to TRBJ2-2; weak D call: TRBD2 (5 bases). Germline V gene data show CDR1 as MNHEY and CDR2 as SVGEGT. V lost 5 bases, J lost 6 bases, and 13 bases lay in between. The CDR3 is 14 residues long. CDR3 coding DNA: TGTGCCAGCAGTCAAAGTAGGACTGCCGGGGAGCTGTTTTTT. Translation: CASSQSRTAGELFF.

The chain recombines TRBV3-1 with TRBJ1-1, with D unclear. With 8 bases removed from V and 3 bases from J, the gap between germline ends came to 13 bases. The length of the CDR3 is 13 residues. The germline V gene encodes CDR1 LGHDT and CDR2 YNNKEL (reference sequence). CDR3 bases: TGTGCCAGCGGACGGAGGAAGGACACTGAAGCTTTCTTT. Its protein product is CASGRRKDTEAFF.

This sequence joins TRBV20-1 and TRBJ1-1, with D unclear. The CDR3 totals 14 residues. The V end was cut by 0 bases, the J end by 0 bases, with 8 bases between. Germline CDR1 DFQATT, CDR2 SNEGSKA (reference sequence). The CDR3 nucleotides read TGCAGTGCTAGAGATCGGATCTTGAACACTGAAGCTTTCTTT. It specifies CSARDRILNTEAFF.